Each of the 16 T cell receptor beta chains below was sequenced from the same sample in a study of shared clonotypes between healthy human individuals. Sequenced by immunoSEQ multiplex PCR; TCRdb stores in-frame clones only, minus some. The sample includes around 550,000 clones, about 95% seen only once; the top ten take over 0.095%. CD45RO-negative CD8 cells positively selected for CCR7 made up the naive population, which excluded terminally differentiated effector memory CD45RA+ cells. The sequencing sample was made of naive CD8+ T cells sorted from blood. The receptors shown here come from a woman in her twenties or thirties in good health.

As for this clone: At one end, the junction sequence differs from germline, possibly due to a read error. V usage is TRBV15 and J usage is TRBJ2-1; 8 bases are a match to TRBD1. Germline values: CDR1 LNHNV, CDR2 YYDKDF (reference sequence). CDR3 size: 13 residues. The CDR3 coding sequence is TGTGCCACCAGCCGAGACAGGGGCGATGAGCAGTTCTTC. Protein: CATSRDRGDEQFF. Full variable domain (rest looked up from reference TRBV15 and TRBJ2-1): DAMVIQNPRYQVTQFGKPVTLSCSQTLNHNVMYWYQQKSSQAPKLLFHYYDKDFNNEADTPDNFQSRRPNTSFCFLDIRSPGLGDTAMYLCATSRDRGDEQFFGPGTRLTVL.

V and J are TRBV11-2 and TRBJ2-7, with a weak D call TRBD1 (5 bases). The CDR3 has 14 residues. The V gene's germline CDR1 is SGHAT and CDR2 FQNNGV. Trimming took 2 bases from V and 3 from J, leaving 11 bases between them. CDR3 nucleotides: TGTGCCAGCAGCTTACCAGGGCGGCTCTACGAGCAGTACTTC. It codes for CASSLPGRLYEQYF.

The rearrangement links TRBV7-7 to TRBJ1-5, with 8 positions matching TRBD1. CDR1 and CDR2 from the germline V gene are SSHAT and FNYEAQ (reference sequence). V dropped 1 base and J dropped 4; count of bases not matched to a gene: 9. This CDR3 has 17 residues. The CDR3 protein is CASSLGRTGKKNQPQHF. The CDR3, as DNA: TGTGCCAGCAGCTTAGGGAGGACAGGGAAAAAGAATCAGCCCCAGCATTTT.

The chain joins TRBV28 to TRBJ2-7; D possibly uses TRBD1 or TRBD2 (5 bases each). Trimming took off 4 bases at V and 5 bases at J, with 15 bases between the two ends. Germline values: CDR1 MDHEN, CDR2 SYDVKM. The length of the CDR3 is 14 residues. The CDR3 nucleotides read TGTGCCAGCAGTTCGGCGAGAGGGGATAACGAGCAGTACTTC. As protein: CASSSARGDNEQYF.

This clone came up once. The V gene is TRBV15, the J gene TRBJ2-5; D is perhaps TRBD1 (6 bases). The length of the CDR3 is 15 residues. CDR1 and CDR2 from the germline V gene are LNHNV and YYDKDF (reference sequence). V was clipped by 6 bases and J by 0 bases, with 14 bases between them. The CDR3 sequence is CATRDMTGHQETQYF. The CDR3 DNA is TGTGCCACCAGAGATATGACAGGTCACCAAGAGACCCAGTACTTC.

The rearrangement joins TRBV27 to TRBJ2-5; D is unclear. The better agreement between TRBJ2-7 and the DNA end casts doubt on the J call. CDR3 size: 12 residues. Germline assignment: CDR1 MNHEY and CDR2 SMNVEV (reference sequence). CDR3 coding DNA: TGTGCCAGCAGTTTATGGGCCTACGAGCAGTACTTC. Translated: CASSLWAYEQYF.

The DNA of the CDR3 is TGTGCCAGCAGTTTAAGGGACGGCTCCTACAATGAGCAGTTCTTC. Encoded protein: CASSLRDGSYNEQFF. The V and J genes are TRBV27 and TRBJ2-1; D is possibly TRBD1 or TRBD2 (5 bases each). Germline V gene sequence: CDR1 MNHEY, CDR2 SMNVEV (reference sequence). The CDR3 length is 15 residues. V dropped 2 bases and J dropped 0 bases, with 8 bases sitting between them.

This chain uses TRBV2 with TRBJ2-1; 10 nucleotides match TRBD2. Germline loops: CDR1 SNHLY, CDR2 FYNNEI. J gave up 8 bases and V 0 bases, and 7 bases lay outside the gene matches. The CDR3 is 16 amino acids. CDR3 region: CASSEAKLAGRDEQFF. The DNA for the CDR3 is TGTGCCAGCAGTGAAGCAAAACTAGCGGGAAGGGATGAGCAGTTCTTC.

The rearrangement uses TRBV14 and TRBJ2-5; D uncertain. Germline V lookup: CDR1 SGHDN, CDR2 FVKESK. This CDR3 comprises 13 residues. Trimming pared 4 bases from V and 4 bases from J, leaving 10 bases between. Here the CDR3 reads CASSPLVGETQYF. In DNA form, the CDR3 reads TGTGCCAGCAGCCCCCTAGTGGGAGAGACCCAGTACTTC.

The chain couples TRBV28 to TRBJ2-7; D possibly corresponds to TRBD1 (6 bases). The CDR3 covers 16 residues. Trimming cost V 3 bases and J 0 bases, with 15 bases left between them. Germline loops: CDR1 MDHEN, CDR2 SYDVKM. CDR3 protein: CASSFLDSLSSYEQYF. As DNA, the CDR3 is TGTGCCAGCAGTTTTCTGGACAGCCTGTCCTCCTACGAGCAGTACTTC.

This chain links TRBV9 with TRBJ2-1; D gene ambiguous. The germline V and J ends were trimmed by 0 bases and 0 bases, with 10 bases remaining between them. The length of the CDR3 is 16 residues. The germline CDR1 and CDR2 sequences are SGDLS and YYNGEE. The CDR3 loop is CASSVVRAISYNEQFF. Written as DNA, the CDR3 is TGTGCCAGCAGCGTAGTTAGGGCAATCTCCTACAATGAGCAGTTCTTC.

CDR3 region: CASRSAGAAQYF. The CDR3 bases are TGTGCCAGCAGGTCCGCAGGGGCGGCGCAGTATTTT. The chain couples TRBV28 to TRBJ2-3; D might be TRBD1 (6 bases). V was clipped by 6 bases and J by 10 bases, with 14 bases between them. Looked up from germline, CDR1 is MDHEN and CDR2 is SYDVKM. The CDR3 consists of 12 residues. Full variable domain (remainder filled in from reference TRBV28 and TRBJ2-3): DVKVTQSSRYLVKRTGEKVFLECVQDMDHENMFWYRQDPGLGLRLIYFSYDVKMKEKGDIPEGYSVSREKKERFSLILESASTNQTSMYLCASRSAGAAQYFGPGTRLTVL.

The chain couples TRBV28 to TRBJ1-5; 9 bases match TRBD1. With V trimmed by 3 bases and J by 7 bases, 7 bases remained unmatched. Germline V CDR1 and CDR2: MDHEN, SYDVKM. There are 15 residues in the CDR3. The CDR3 reads CASSFTGGFDQPQHF. Here the CDR3 DNA reads TGTGCCAGCAGTTTTACAGGGGGCTTCGACCAGCCCCAGCATTTT.

This chain uses TRBV27 with TRBJ2-5; maybe TRBD2 (6 bases). With the DNA end fitting TRBJ2-7 better, the J assignment may be wrong. Germline lookup yields CDR1 MNHEY and CDR2 SMNVEV (reference sequence). This CDR3 has 15 amino acids. The CDR3 DNA sequence: TGTGCCAGCAGTCCGACACCGGGGGAAGCCTACGAGCAGTACTTC. Translation gives CASSPTPGEAYEQYF.

V is TRBV27 and J is TRBJ2-5; a weak D match, TRBD2 (6 bases). The DNA end lines up better with TRBJ2-7; the J call may be wrong. The CDR3 extends over 15 amino acids. The germline V gene has CDR1 MNHEY and CDR2 SMNVEV (reference sequence). CDR3 nucleotides: TGTGCCAGCAGTAAAGGACTGTTCAGCGGGCCCGAGCAGTACTTC. Translating gives CASSKGLFSGPEQYF.

This chain uses TRBV6-4 with TRBJ2-2; weak D call: TRBD2 (5 bases). CDR1 is MRHNA, CDR2 SNTAGT, per germline. The V gene lost 6 bases and the J gene lost 9 bases, with 17 bases spanning the gap. The CDR3 extends over 14 amino acids. CDR3 in DNA: TGTGCCAGCAGGGAGGCTGGGTTTCGGAGGGAGCTGTTTTTT. Protein sequence: CASREAGFRRELFF.